Each of the 27 T cell receptor beta chains below was sequenced from the same sample in a study of blood T cell repertoires in COVID-19. Some clones are missing from TCRdb's copy, which holds only in-frame ones; the method was immunoSEQ multiplex PCR. The sample shows approximately 170,000 clones, over 85% of them seen only once. The sequenced sample was peripheral blood. These receptors were obtained from a man aged 60-69 years with active or convalescent COVID-19.

The V call is TRBV5-1, the J call TRBJ1-2; D unclear. The length of the CDR3 is 12 residues. Germline V CDR1 and CDR2: SGHRS, YFSETQ. The germline V and J ends were trimmed by 4 bases and 5 bases, with 9 bases remaining between them. The CDR3 DNA reads TGCGCCAGCAGCACTACCCAATATGGCTACACCTTC. Protein product: CASSTTQYGYTF. Full variable domain (outside the CDR3, taken from reference TRBV5-1 and TRBJ1-2): KAGVTQTPRYLIKTRGQQVTLSCSPISGHRSVSWYQQTPGQGLQFLFEYFSETQRNKGNFPGRFSGRQFSNSRSEMNVSTLELGDSALYLCASSTTQYGYTFGSGTRLTVV.

The CDR3 DNA is TGTGCCAGCAGCGTAGCGGGACACCCTAACCAAGAGACCCAGTACTTC. Residues: CASSVAGHPNQETQYF. The genes are TRBV9 and TRBJ2-5; D perhaps matches TRBD1 (6 bases). CDR1 and CDR2 from the germline V gene are SGDLS and YYNGEE. The CDR3 is 16 amino acids. Trimming took 0 bases from V and 0 from J, leaving 12 bases between them.

The rearrangement uses TRBV7-2 and TRBJ2-5, with a weak D call TRBD1 (5 bases). The CDR3 extends over 14 amino acids. Germline-derived CDR1 and CDR2 are SGHTA and FQGNSA. The V gene lost 3 bases and the J gene lost 3 bases, with 11 bases spanning the gap. The CDR3 is CASSFSSTEETQYF. The CDR3 nucleotides read TGTGCCAGCAGCTTTTCCTCGACAGAAGAGACCCAGTACTTC. The full variable domain, in which reference TRBV7-2 and TRBJ2-5 provide the parts outside the CDR3, is GAGVSQSPSNKVTEKGKDVELRCDPISGHTALYWYRQSLGQGLEFLIYFQGNSAPDKSGLPSDRFSAERTGGSVSTLTIQRTQQEDSAVYLCASSFSSTEETQYFGPGTRLLVL.

This chain links TRBV27 with TRBJ1-4; 7 positions agree with TRBD1. This CDR3 contains 14 residues. The germline gives CDR1 MNHEY, CDR2 SMNVEV (reference sequence). J lost 8 bases, V lost 6 bases, and 9 bases had no gene match. The CDR3 DNA sequence: TGTGCCAGCAGACCTACAGGGGTGGGGGAAAAACTGTTTTTT. Amino acid sequence: CASRPTGVGEKLFF.

The chain recombines TRBV12-3 or TRBV12-4 with TRBJ2-1; D is undetermined. Trimming pared 3 bases from V and 6 bases from J, leaving 6 bases between. CDR3 size: 12 residues. The CDR3 spells CASSFYRNEQFF. Here the CDR3 DNA reads TGTGCCAGCAGTTTCTACCGCAATGAGCAGTTCTTC.

V is TRBV6-5 and J is TRBJ1-2; D ambiguous. V was trimmed by 8 bases and J by 0 bases, leaving 10 bases between them. In germline, CDR1 is MNHEY, CDR2 SVGAGI. This CDR3 region has 13 residues. DNA of the CDR3: TGTGCCAGCTTAAATCTAGCTAACTATGGCTACACCTTC. Translating it yields CASLNLANYGYTF.

CDR3 DNA sequence: TGTGCCAGTAGCGATAGATTCGGACAGAAAAATGAAAAACTGTTTTTT. The encoded protein is CASSDRFGQKNEKLFF. V gene TRBV19 combines with J gene TRBJ1-4, with a possible D match to TRBD1 (6 bases). V was clipped by 6 bases and J by 5 bases, with 19 bases between them. The CDR3 extends over 16 amino acids. CDR1 is LNHDA, CDR2 SQIVND, per germline (reference sequence).

This chain joins TRBV6-5 and TRBJ2-7; D perhaps matches TRBD1 (7 bases). This CDR3 contains 15 residues. Trimming cost V 7 bases and J 3 bases, with 19 bases left between them. CDR1 and CDR2 from the germline V gene are MNHEY and SVGAGI. CDR3 protein: CASKQGLERVYEQYF. CDR3 nucleotide sequence: TGTGCCAGCAAACAGGGGCTCGAGCGGGTCTACGAGCAGTACTTC.

The chain joins TRBV5-1 to TRBJ1-4; D gene uncertain. V lost 5 bases to trimming and J lost 0 bases, with 17 bases between them. Germline V gives CDR1 SGHRS, CDR2 YFSETQ. There are 17 residues in the CDR3. As DNA, the CDR3 is TGCGCCAGCAGACCGGCGCCGTCCCAGGCAACTAATGAAAAACTGTTTTTT. Its translation: CASRPAPSQATNEKLFF.

This clone was picked up a small number of times. This sequence joins TRBV2 and TRBJ1-2; possibly TRBD1 for D (6 bases). In germline, CDR1 is SNHLY, CDR2 FYNNEI. The CDR3 loop spans 16 amino acids. Between the trimmed V and J ends, which lost 6 bases and 4 bases, there was a span of 21 bases. CDR3 loop: CASRDTQGEAIYGYTF. The DNA for the CDR3 is TGTGCCAGCAGAGATACACAGGGTGAGGCTATCTATGGCTACACCTTC.

V and J are TRBV4-1 and TRBJ1-2, with a tentative D call TRBD1 (6 bases). The germline V and J ends were trimmed by 0 bases and 2 bases, with 16 bases remaining between them. Germline lookup yields CDR1 MGHRA and CDR2 YSYEKL. The CDR3 length is 17 residues. The CDR3: CASSQDTLGHKNYGYTF. CDR3 DNA: TGCGCCAGCAGCCAAGATACCCTGGGACACAAAAACTATGGCTACACCTTC.

The chain joins TRBV10-3 to TRBJ2-2; 9 bases agree with TRBD2. This CDR3 has 16 residues. From germline, CDR1 is ENHRY and CDR2 SYGVKD. The J segment lost 2 bases and the V segment lost 2 bases, leaving 3 bases of the junction unmatched. The CDR3 loop reads CAISEALAGNTGELFF. CDR3 sequence (DNA): TGTGCCATCAGTGAGGCCCTAGCGGGAAACACCGGGGAGCTGTTTTTT.

The chain couples TRBV7-2 to TRBJ2-3; TRBD2 matches at 8 bases. Germline V gene data show CDR1 as SGHTA and CDR2 as FQGNSA. The CDR3 has 14 amino acids. Losses at the gene ends were 4 bases for V and 8 bases for J; bases not matched to a gene: 8. The CDR3: CASSSLAGKATQYF. CDR3 DNA: TGTGCCAGCAGCTCATTAGCGGGAAAGGCTACGCAGTATTTT. Full variable domain (missing parts from reference TRBV7-2 and TRBJ2-3): GAGVSQSPSNKVTEKGKDVELRCDPISGHTALYWYRQSLGQGLEFLIYFQGNSAPDKSGLPSDRFSAERTGGSVSTLTIQRTQQEDSAVYLCASSSLAGKATQYFGPGTRLTVL.

The chain is built from TRBV18 and TRBJ1-2; 7 bases are a match to TRBD1. Trimming removed 4 bases from V and 1 base from J; junction bases left unmatched: 3. The CDR3 sequence is 14 residues long. From germline, CDR1 is KGHSH and CDR2 LQKENI. Here the CDR3 reads CASSRQGDNYGYTF. Written as DNA, the CDR3 is TGTGCCAGCTCACGACAGGGCGATAACTATGGCTACACCTTC.

The chain links TRBV2 to TRBJ1-2; D gene uncertain. CDR3 length: 14 amino acids. The ends were cut back, 0 bases at V and 4 bases at J, with 9 bases in the middle. Germline V CDR1 and CDR2: SNHLY, FYNNEI. CDR3 in DNA: TGTGCCAGCAGTGAAGCGCCCCAGATCTATGGCTACACCTTC. This gives the protein CASSEAPQIYGYTF.

V is TRBV20-1 and J is TRBJ2-1; TRBD1 is a possible D gene (6 bases). V was cut by 3 bases and J by 3 bases, with 30 bases left in between. Germline lookup yields CDR1 DFQATT and CDR2 SNEGSKA (reference sequence). The CDR3 sequence is 20 residues long. CDR3 in amino acids: CSASGPPRQVTTENYNEQFF. The DNA of the CDR3 is TGCAGTGCTAGTGGGCCCCCTCGACAGGTGACCACGGAAAACTACAATGAGCAGTTCTTC.

J is TRBJ2-1 and V is TRBV2, with unresolved D. Trimming cost V 6 bases and J 4 bases, with 7 bases left between them. Per the germline V gene, CDR1 is SNHLY and CDR2 is FYNNEI. The CDR3 length is 12 residues. This CDR3 reads CASRQTYNEQFF. CDR3 bases: TGTGCCAGCAGGCAGACTTACAATGAGCAGTTCTTC.

This chain uses TRBV6-5 with TRBJ1-3; 7 bases map to TRBD1. V trimming: 6 bases; J trimming: 0 bases; junction bases outside the gene matches: 5. The CDR3 extends over 15 amino acids. Germline CDR1 and CDR2: MNHEY and SVGAGI. The CDR3 region has the DNA TGTGCCAGCAGCCGGGACAGATTCTCTGGAAACACCATATATTTT. Translation gives CASSRDRFSGNTIYF.

The genes are TRBV6-5 and TRBJ1-2; D remains unclear. Trimming removed 4 bases at V and 3 bases at J, with 12 bases between. The CDR3 has 14 amino acids. The germline V gene has CDR1 MNHEY and CDR2 SVGAGI. CDR3 DNA: TGTGCCAGCAGTTTGGAGGCCGGGGACTATGGCTACACCTTC. Its translation: CASSLEAGDYGYTF.

The CDR3 loop is CASSLDPGNTEAFF. The CDR3 nucleotides read TGTGCCAGCAGCTTAGACCCGGGGAACACTGAAGCTTTCTTT. The gene calls are TRBV11-3 and TRBJ1-1; D is uncertain. This CDR3 has 14 amino acids. Between the trimmed V and J ends, which lost 0 bases and 1 base, there was a span of 6 bases. Germline CDR1 SGHNT, CDR2 YENEEA.

This clone occurred a few times. The genes are TRBV6-6 and TRBJ2-7, with a possible D match to TRBD1 (5 bases). The germline V gene encodes CDR1 MNHNY and CDR2 SVGAGI (reference sequence). Trimming took off 0 bases at V and 6 bases at J, with 12 bases between the two ends. CDR3 length equals 14 residues. The CDR3 reads CASSYSGDRFEQYF. Here the CDR3 DNA reads TGTGCCAGCAGTTACTCAGGGGATAGATTCGAGCAGTACTTC.

This clone was recorded once. The rearrangement uses TRBV18 and TRBJ2-6, with 9 bases aligning to TRBD2. The germline gives CDR1 KGHSH, CDR2 LQKENI. V lost 7 bases to trimming and J lost 2 bases; unmatched junction nucleotides: 0. The CDR3 is 14 residues long. The CDR3: CASWTSAGANVLTF. DNA of the CDR3: TGTGCCAGCTGGACTAGCGCTGGGGCCAACGTCCTGACTTTC.

In its sample, this clone was seen once. The chain couples TRBV5-1 to TRBJ1-2; 7 nucleotides agree with TRBD1. The CDR3 loop spans 14 amino acids. Trimming at V came to 2 bases and at J to 4 bases, leaving 5 bases not matched to a gene. Germline CDR1 is SGHRS and CDR2 is YFSETQ. CDR3 DNA: TGCGCCAGCAGCTTTTTGGACAGGACCTATGGCTACACCTTC. The encoded protein is CASSFLDRTYGYTF.

CDR3 loop: CASSTPPGGVYGYTF. For the CDR3, the DNA is TGTGCCAGTAGTACACCCCCAGGGGGCGTCTATGGCTACACCTTC. V gene TRBV19 combines with J gene TRBJ1-2; 8 nucleotides align to TRBD1. The germline V gene has CDR1 LNHDA and CDR2 SQIVND (reference sequence). With V trimmed by 4 bases and J by 4 bases, 8 bases remained unmatched. This CDR3 contains 15 residues.

The V call is TRBV5-1, the J call TRBJ1-4; D perhaps matches TRBD1 (5 bases). Germline V CDR1 and CDR2: SGHRS, YFSETQ. Trimming took 4 bases from V and 7 from J, leaving 17 bases between them. The length of the CDR3 is 15 residues. The CDR3 is CASSAGTAGSEKLFF. The CDR3 DNA follows: TGCGCCAGCAGCGCCGGGACGGCGGGGTCTGAAAAACTGTTTTTT.

The gene calls are TRBV5-1 and TRBJ2-3, with 7 bases matching TRBD2. The trim removed 1 base at V and 1 base at J, leaving 0 bases unmatched. Germline V gene sequence: CDR1 SGHRS, CDR2 YFSETQ. There are 14 residues in the CDR3. The CDR3: CASSLSGGTDTQYF. The CDR3 nucleotides are TGCGCCAGCAGCTTGAGCGGGGGCACAGATACGCAGTATTTT.

V gene TRBV5-4 combines with J gene TRBJ2-5; 13 bases line up with TRBD2. The CDR3 contains 15 residues. Per the germline V gene, CDR1 is SGHNT and CDR2 is YYREEE (reference sequence). V trimming: 4 bases; J trimming: 2 bases; junction bases outside the gene matches: 2. CDR3 sequence (DNA): TGTGCCAGCAGCGCGACTAGCGGGGGGCAAGAGACCCAGTACTTC. It codes for CASSATSGGQETQYF.